The 8 T cell receptor beta chains given below trace back to one sample, sequenced in a study of blood T cell repertoires in COVID-19. Libraries were prepared by immunoSEQ multiplex PCR; TCRdb keeps only in-frame clonotypes and omits some of them. Of a few hundred thousand clones in the sample, approximately 88% are singletons; the top ten hold almost 9.5%. Sequenced: peripheral blood. The receptors were sampled from a man between 18 and 29 years old with active or convalescent COVID-19.

The genes are TRBV4-3 and TRBJ1-1; no clear D. The CDR3 is 15 amino acids. The V gene lost 2 bases and the J gene lost 4 bases, with 14 bases spanning the gap. CDR1 is LGHNA and CDR2 is YSLEER in the germline V gene. CDR3 in amino acids: CASSQFAELSTEAFF. In nucleotides, the CDR3 is TGCGCCAGCAGCCAATTTGCGGAGCTGAGCACTGAAGCTTTCTTT.

The rearrangement links TRBV3-1 (or the pseudogene TRBV3-2) to TRBJ1-2, with D tentatively TRBD1 (6 bases). From germline, CDR1 is LGHDT and CDR2 YNNKEL (reference sequence). This CDR3 has 14 amino acids. Trimming took off 3 bases at V and 7 bases at J, with 15 bases between the two ends. The CDR3 DNA sequence: TGTGCCAGCAGCCATATACAGGGTATGGGTGGCTACACCTTC. Protein sequence: CASSHIQGMGGYTF.

The CDR3 DNA reads as TGCGCCAGCAGCTCGGCAGGCTATGGCTACACCTTC. This codes for CASSSAGYGYTF. The chain joins TRBV5-1 to TRBJ1-2; D remains ambiguous. The CDR3 contains 12 residues. The V and J ends lost 3 bases and 4 bases respectively, with 7 bases between them. CDR1 is SGHRS, CDR2 YFSETQ, per germline.

V usage is TRBV15 and J usage is TRBJ2-7; 8 bases match TRBD1. With V trimmed by 4 bases and J by 3 bases, 11 bases remained unmatched. The CDR3 is 16 amino acids. Germline V CDR1 and CDR2: LNHNV, YYDKDF (reference sequence). The CDR3 here is CATSKSSGQVNYEQYF. For the CDR3, the DNA is TGTGCCACCAGCAAGTCCTCGGGACAGGTAAACTACGAGCAGTACTTC.

The V call is TRBV19, the J call TRBJ1-4; D perhaps matches TRBD1 (6 bases). Germline V lookup: CDR1 LNHDA, CDR2 SQIVND (reference sequence). V was clipped by 4 bases and J by 15 bases, with 24 bases between them. The CDR3 covers 15 residues. CDR3 coding DNA: TGTGCCAGTAGTAAAGCGGACAGCCGGTGGGAAAAGGTGTTTTTT. Protein: CASSKADSRWEKVFF.

To note about this clone: This sample also contains other DNA sequences that code for the same CDR3. The CDR3 nucleotides are TGTGCCAGCAGTTACTCGCCAGGAAACACTGAAGCTTTCTTT. Translating gives CASSYSPGNTEAFF. The rearrangement joins TRBV6-5 to TRBJ1-1; D uncertain. V gave up 0 bases and J gave up 2 bases, with 7 bases separating them. The germline gives CDR1 MNHEY, CDR2 SVGAGI. CDR3 length: 14 residues.

Only a few counts were recorded for this clone. This chain connects TRBV19 to TRBJ1-1; perhaps TRBD1 as D (5 bases). This CDR3 contains 14 residues. Germline V lookup: CDR1 LNHDA, CDR2 SQIVND (reference sequence). Trimming stripped 5 bases from V and 1 base from J, with 11 bases between. The CDR3 reads CASSAGGGNTEAFF. The DNA for the CDR3 is TGTGCCAGTAGTGCGGGGGGAGGGAACACTGAAGCTTTCTTT.

Only a few counts were recorded for this clone. This chain connects TRBV7-6 to TRBJ1-3; D remains unclear. Trimming shortened V by 1 base and J by 0 bases, and 10 bases separated the two germline ends. The CDR3 spans 16 residues. The germline V gene encodes CDR1 SGHVS and CDR2 FNYEAQ. The CDR3 DNA follows: TGTGCCAGCAGCTTAGATCCAGGAATCTCTGGAAACACCATATATTTT. Its protein product is CASSLDPGISGNTIYF. Looking up the rest from reference TRBV7-6 and TRBJ1-3 gives the full variable domain: GAGVSQSPRYKVTKRGQDVALRCDPISGHVSLYWYRQALGQGPEFLTYFNYEAQQDKSGLPNDRFSAERPEGSISTLTIQRTEQRDSAMYRCASSLDPGISGNTIYFGEGSWLTVV.